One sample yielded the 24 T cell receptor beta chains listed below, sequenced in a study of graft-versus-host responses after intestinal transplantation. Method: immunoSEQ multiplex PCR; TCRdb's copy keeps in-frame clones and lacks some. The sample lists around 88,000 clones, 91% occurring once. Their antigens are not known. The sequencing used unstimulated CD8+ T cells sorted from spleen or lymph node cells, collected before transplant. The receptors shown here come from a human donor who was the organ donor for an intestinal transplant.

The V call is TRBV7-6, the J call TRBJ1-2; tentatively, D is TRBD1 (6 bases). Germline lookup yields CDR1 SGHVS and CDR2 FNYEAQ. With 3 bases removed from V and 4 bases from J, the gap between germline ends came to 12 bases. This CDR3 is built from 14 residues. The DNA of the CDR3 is TGTGCCAGCAGCTTTGGGGGGCTTGCCTATGGCTACACCTTC. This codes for CASSFGGLAYGYTF.

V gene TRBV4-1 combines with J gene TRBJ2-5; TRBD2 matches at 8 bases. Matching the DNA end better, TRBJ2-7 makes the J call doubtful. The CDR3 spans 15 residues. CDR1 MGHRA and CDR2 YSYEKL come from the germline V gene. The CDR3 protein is CASSQVGTSSYEQYF. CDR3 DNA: TGCGCCAGCAGCCAAGTAGGGACTAGCTCCTACGAGCAGTACTTC.

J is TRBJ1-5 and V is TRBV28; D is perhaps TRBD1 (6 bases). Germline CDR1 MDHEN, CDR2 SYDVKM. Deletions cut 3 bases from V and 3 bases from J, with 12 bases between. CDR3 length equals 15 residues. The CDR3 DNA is TGTGCCAGCAGTTTTCGAGGGGGAGACAATCAGCCCCAGCATTTT. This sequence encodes CASSFRGGDNQPQHF. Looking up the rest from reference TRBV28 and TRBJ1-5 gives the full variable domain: DVKVTQSSRYLVKRTGEKVFLECVQDMDHENMFWYRQDPGLGLRLIYFSYDVKMKEKGDIPEGYSVSREKKERFSLILESASTNQTSMYLCASSFRGGDNQPQHFGDGTRLSIL.

The CDR3, as DNA: TGTGCCAGCAGTTACTCGGGGCAGAATCAGCCCCAGCATTTT. Residues: CASSYSGQNQPQHF. The J gene is TRBJ1-5, the V gene TRBV6-5; a weak D match, TRBD1 (5 bases). Trimming left V 0 bases short and J 4 bases short, with 7 bases between. The germline V gene has CDR1 MNHEY and CDR2 SVGAGI. The CDR3 is 14 residues long.

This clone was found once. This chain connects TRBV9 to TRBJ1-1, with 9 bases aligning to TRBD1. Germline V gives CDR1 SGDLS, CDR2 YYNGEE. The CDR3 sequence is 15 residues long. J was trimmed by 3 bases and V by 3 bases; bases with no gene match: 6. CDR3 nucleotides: TGTGCCAGCAGCGCAAGACAGGGGGACCACACTGAAGCTTTCTTT. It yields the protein CASSARQGDHTEAFF.

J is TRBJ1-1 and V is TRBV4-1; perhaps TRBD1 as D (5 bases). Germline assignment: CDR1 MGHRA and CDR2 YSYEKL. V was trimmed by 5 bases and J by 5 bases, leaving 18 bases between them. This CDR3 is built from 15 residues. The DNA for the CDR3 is TGCGCCAGCAGCTACCGGGACTCCGGGGGTACTGAAGCTTTCTTT. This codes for CASSYRDSGGTEAFF.

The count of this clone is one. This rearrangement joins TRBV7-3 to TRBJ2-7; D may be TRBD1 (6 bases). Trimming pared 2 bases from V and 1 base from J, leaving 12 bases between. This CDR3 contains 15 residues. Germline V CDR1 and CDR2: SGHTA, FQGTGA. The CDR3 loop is CASSLSPGVSYEQYF. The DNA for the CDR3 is TGTGCCAGCAGCTTATCCCCAGGGGTGTCCTACGAGCAGTACTTC.

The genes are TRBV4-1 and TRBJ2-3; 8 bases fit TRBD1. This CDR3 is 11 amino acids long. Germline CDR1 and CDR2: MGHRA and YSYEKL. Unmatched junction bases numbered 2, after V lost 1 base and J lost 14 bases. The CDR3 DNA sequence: TGCGCCAGCAGCCAAGGGACAGGGTCGTATTTT. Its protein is CASSQGTGSYF.

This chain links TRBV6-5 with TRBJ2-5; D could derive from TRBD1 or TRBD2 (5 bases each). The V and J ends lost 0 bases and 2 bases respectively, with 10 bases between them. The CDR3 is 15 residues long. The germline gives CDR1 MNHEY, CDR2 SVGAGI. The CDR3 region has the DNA TGTGCCAGCAGTTACTCTGGGACGAGACAAGAGACCCAGTACTTC. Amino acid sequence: CASSYSGTRQETQYF.

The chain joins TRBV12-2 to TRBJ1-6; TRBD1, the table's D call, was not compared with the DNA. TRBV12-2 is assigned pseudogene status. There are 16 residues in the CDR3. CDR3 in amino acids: CASRFLNRGHNSPLHF. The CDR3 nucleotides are TGTGCAAGTCGCTTCCTCAACAGGGGACATAATTCACCCCTCCACTTT.

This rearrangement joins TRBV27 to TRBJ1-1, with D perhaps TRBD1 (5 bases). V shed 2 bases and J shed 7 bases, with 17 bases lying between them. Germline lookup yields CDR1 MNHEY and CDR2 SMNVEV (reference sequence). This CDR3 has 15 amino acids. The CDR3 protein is CASSLRIGGDSEAFF. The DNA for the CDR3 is TGTGCCAGCAGTTTAAGAATCGGTGGTGACAGTGAAGCTTTCTTT.

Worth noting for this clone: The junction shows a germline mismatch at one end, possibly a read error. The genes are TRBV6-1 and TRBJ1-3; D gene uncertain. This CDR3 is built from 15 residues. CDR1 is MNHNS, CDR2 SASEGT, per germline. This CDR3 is CASSEWAVSGNTIHF. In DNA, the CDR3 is TGTGCCAGCAGTGAATGGGCAGTCTCTGGAAACACCATACATTTT.

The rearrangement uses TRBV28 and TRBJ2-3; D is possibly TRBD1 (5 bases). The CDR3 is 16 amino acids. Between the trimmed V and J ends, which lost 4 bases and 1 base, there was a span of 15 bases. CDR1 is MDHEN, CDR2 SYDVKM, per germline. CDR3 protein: CASSYPRGGGTDTQYF. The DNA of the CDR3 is TGTGCCAGCAGTTACCCTAGGGGTGGAGGCACAGATACGCAGTATTTT.

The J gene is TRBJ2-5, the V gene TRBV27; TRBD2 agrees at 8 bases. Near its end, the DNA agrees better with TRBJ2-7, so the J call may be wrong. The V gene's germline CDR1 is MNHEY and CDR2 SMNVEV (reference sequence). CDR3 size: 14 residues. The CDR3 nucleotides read TGTGCCAGCAACTCCGTCGGGGGGGCCTACGAGCAGTACTTC. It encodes CASNSVGGAYEQYF.

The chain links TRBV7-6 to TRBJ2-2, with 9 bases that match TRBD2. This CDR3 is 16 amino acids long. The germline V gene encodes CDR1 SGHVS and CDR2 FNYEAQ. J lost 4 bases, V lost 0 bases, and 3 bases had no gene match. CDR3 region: CASSLAKAGGTGELFF. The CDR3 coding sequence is TGTGCCAGCAGCTTAGCTAAAGCGGGGGGCACCGGGGAGCTGTTTTTT.

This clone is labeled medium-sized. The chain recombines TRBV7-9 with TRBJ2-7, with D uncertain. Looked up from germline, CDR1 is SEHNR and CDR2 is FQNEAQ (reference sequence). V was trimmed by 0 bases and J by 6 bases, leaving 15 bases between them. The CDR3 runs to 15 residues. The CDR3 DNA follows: TGTGCCAGCAGCTTAGCGGAGTCAGGAAAGGCCGAGCAGTACTTC. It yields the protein CASSLAESGKAEQYF.

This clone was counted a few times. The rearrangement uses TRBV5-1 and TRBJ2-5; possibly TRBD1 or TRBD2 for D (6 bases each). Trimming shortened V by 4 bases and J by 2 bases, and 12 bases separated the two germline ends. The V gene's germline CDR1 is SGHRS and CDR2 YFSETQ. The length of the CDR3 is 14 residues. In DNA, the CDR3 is TGCGCCAGCAGCGGGGGGCAGGGTCAAGAGACCCAGTACTTC. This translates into CASSGGQGQETQYF.

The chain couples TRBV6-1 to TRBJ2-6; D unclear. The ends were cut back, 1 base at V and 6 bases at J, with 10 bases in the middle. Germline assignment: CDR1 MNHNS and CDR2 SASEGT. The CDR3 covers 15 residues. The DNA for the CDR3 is TGTGCCAGCAGTGAAGGAGTTGGGGAGGCCAACGTCCTGACTTTC. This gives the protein CASSEGVGEANVLTF.

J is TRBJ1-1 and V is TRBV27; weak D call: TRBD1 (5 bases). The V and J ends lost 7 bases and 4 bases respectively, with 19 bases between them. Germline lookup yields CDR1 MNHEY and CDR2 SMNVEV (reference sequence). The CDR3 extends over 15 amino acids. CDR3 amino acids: CASIPSGYVGTEAFF. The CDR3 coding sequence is TGTGCCAGCATCCCCTCAGGGTATGTGGGCACTGAAGCTTTCTTT.

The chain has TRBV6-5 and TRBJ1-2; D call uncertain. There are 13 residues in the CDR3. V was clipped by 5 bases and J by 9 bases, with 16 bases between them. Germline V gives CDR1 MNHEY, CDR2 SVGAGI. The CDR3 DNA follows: TGTGCCAGCAGTGAAGCAGTCGGGTGGAGCTACACCTTC. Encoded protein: CASSEAVGWSYTF.

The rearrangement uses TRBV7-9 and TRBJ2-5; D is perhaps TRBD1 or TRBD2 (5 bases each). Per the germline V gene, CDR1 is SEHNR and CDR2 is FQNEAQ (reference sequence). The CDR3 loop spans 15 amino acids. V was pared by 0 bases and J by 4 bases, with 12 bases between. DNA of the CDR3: TGTGCCAGCAGCTTAGCAGGGACGGGTGGAGAGACCCAGTACTTC. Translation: CASSLAGTGGETQYF.

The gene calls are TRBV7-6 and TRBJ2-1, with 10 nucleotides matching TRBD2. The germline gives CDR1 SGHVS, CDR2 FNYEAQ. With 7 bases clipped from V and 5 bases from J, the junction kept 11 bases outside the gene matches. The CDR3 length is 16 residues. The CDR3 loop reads CASTPPPAGGDNEQFF. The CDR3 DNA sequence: TGTGCCAGCACACCTCCACCAGCGGGAGGGGACAATGAGCAGTTCTTC.

CDR3 nucleotide sequence: TGTGCCAGCAGTGAAGCGCGGGGACAACAGGACCCGGAATACTTC. Protein: CASSEARGQQDPEYF. This chain connects TRBV6-1 to TRBJ2-4; D is perhaps TRBD1 or TRBD2 (6 bases each). Germline CDR1 and CDR2: MNHNS and SASEGT. V was cut by 0 bases and J by 16 bases, with 22 bases left in between. CDR3 length equals 15 residues.

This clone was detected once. CDR3 sequence (DNA): TGTGCCAGCAGCTTAGATCTAGCGGGGAGCTACGAGCAGTACTTC. As protein: CASSLDLAGSYEQYF. The genes are TRBV11-2 and TRBJ2-7, with TRBD2 matching 9 bases. The CDR3 totals 15 residues. The junction had 3 bases not matched to a gene; V was cut back by 0 bases and J by 3 bases. The germline V gene encodes CDR1 SGHAT and CDR2 FQNNGV.